The 17 T cell receptor beta chains reported below all come from one sample, sequenced in a study of cytomegalovirus exposure and HLA in healthy donors. The PCR made use of 60 Vbeta and 13 Jbeta primers. The protocol was immunoSEQ multiplex PCR, while the TCRdb copy is restricted to in-frame clones and leaves out a portion. Of 150,000 to 200,000 clones detected, roughly 80% appear once; the ten largest clones hold approximately 2.5%. Material: PBMCs. The receptors originated from a man in his sixties in good health and CMV-seronegative.

J is TRBJ2-2 and V is TRBV7-9, with TRBD1 matching over 7 bases. V lost 6 bases and J lost 8; bases outside the gene matches: 12. Germline V gene data show CDR1 as SEHNR and CDR2 as FQNEAQ (reference sequence). CDR3 length: 15 residues. The CDR3 loop reads CASRPPTGMKGELFF. CDR3 nucleotide sequence: TGTGCCAGCAGGCCCCCGACAGGGATGAAGGGGGAGCTGTTTTTT.

The DNA of the CDR3 is TGTGCCAGCAGCCAGAGCGGGACGGATAATGAAAAACTGTTTTTT. It specifies CASSQSGTDNEKLFF. This chain links TRBV13 with TRBJ1-4; maybe TRBD1 (5 bases). Germline V lookup: CDR1 PRHDT, CDR2 FYEKMQ (reference sequence). V dropped 5 bases and J dropped 4 bases, with 14 bases sitting between them. The CDR3 is made up of 15 amino acids. The variable domain in full, completed from reference TRBV13 and TRBJ1-4, reads AAGVIQSPRHLIKEKRETATLKCYPIPRHDTVYWYQQGPGQDPQFLISFYEKMQSDKGSIPDRFSAQQFSDYHSELNMSSLELGDSALYFCASSQSGTDNEKLFFGSGTQLSVL.

The chain joins TRBV4-1 to TRBJ1-3; no definite D call. The germline CDR1 and CDR2 sequences are MGHRA and YSYEKL. The CDR3 extends over 16 amino acids. The germline V and J ends were trimmed by 0 bases and 5 bases, with 14 bases remaining between them. The CDR3: CASSQDDYVERNTIYF. CDR3 nucleotides: TGCGCCAGCAGCCAAGATGATTATGTTGAGAGAAACACCATATATTTT.

This chain links TRBV6-5 with TRBJ1-5; a weak D match, TRBD1 (5 bases). This CDR3 has 14 residues. Trimming took 0 bases from V and 2 from J, leaving 5 bases between them. Germline CDR1 reads MNHEY; CDR2 reads SVGAGI. The CDR3: CASSYSGGNQPQHF. CDR3 DNA: TGTGCCAGCAGTTACTCAGGGGGCAATCAGCCCCAGCATTTT.

The rearrangement uses TRBV19 and TRBJ2-7; 9 nucleotides match TRBD2. Germline-derived CDR1 and CDR2 are LNHDA and SQIVND (reference sequence). The junction had 4 bases not matched to a gene; V was cut back by 4 bases and J by 0 bases. This CDR3 has 15 residues. CDR3 amino acids: CASSSGGAFSYEQYF. As DNA, the CDR3 is TGTGCCAGTAGTAGCGGGGGGGCCTTCTCCTACGAGCAGTACTTC.

This chain joins TRBV30 and TRBJ1-1, with D perhaps matching TRBD1 (5 bases). V dropped 0 bases and J dropped 5 bases, with 19 bases sitting between them. Germline-derived CDR1 and CDR2 are GTSNPN and SVGIG (reference sequence). The CDR3 sequence is 16 residues long. The CDR3 bases are TGTGCCTGGAGTGTACGATTATCGGGACTTAATACTGAAGCTTTCTTT. Translation gives CAWSVRLSGLNTEAFF. Full variable domain (rest looked up from reference TRBV30 and TRBJ1-1): SQTIHQWPATLVQPVGSPLSLECTVEGTSNPNLYWYRQAAGRGLQLLFYSVGIGQISSEVPQNLSASRPQDRQFILSSKKLLLSDSGFYLCAWSVRLSGLNTEAFFGQGTRLTVV.

V is TRBV7-3 and J is TRBJ2-5, with 9 bases identical to TRBD2. CDR3 size: 16 residues. Trimming cost V 1 base and J 1 base; bases outside gene matches: 4. Germline V gene lookup returns CDR1 SGHTA and CDR2 FQGTGA. This chain's CDR3 is CASSLSGTSPQETQYF. CDR3 sequence (DNA): TGTGCCAGCAGCTTAAGTGGGACTAGCCCCCAAGAGACCCAGTACTTC.

The CDR3 protein is CASSFSRSGANVLTF. The CDR3 nucleotides read TGCGCCAGCAGCTTCTCCCGCTCTGGGGCCAACGTCCTGACTTTC. V and J are TRBV5-1 and TRBJ2-6, with D uncertain. Germline loops: CDR1 SGHRS, CDR2 YFSETQ. This CDR3 has 15 amino acids. Trimming took off 2 bases at V and 0 bases at J, with 6 bases between the two ends.

V is TRBV19 and J is TRBJ1-1; tentative D call: TRBD1 (6 bases). The CDR3 contains 13 residues. Trimming removed 6 bases from V and 4 bases from J, with 12 bases in between. CDR1 is LNHDA and CDR2 is SQIVND in the germline V gene (reference sequence). CDR3 sequence: CASSGQIGTEAFF. The CDR3 DNA reads TGTGCCAGTAGCGGACAGATAGGCACTGAAGCTTTCTTT.

The V call is TRBV28, the J call TRBJ2-5; the match to TRBD1 covers 7 bases. Germline trimming cut 6 bases from V and 5 bases from J; bases unmatched to any gene: 6. Germline V gene data show CDR1 as MDHEN and CDR2 as SYDVKM. The CDR3 covers 13 residues. The CDR3 region is CASSWGTAETQYF. CDR3 sequence (DNA): TGTGCCAGCAGCTGGGGGACAGCCGAGACCCAGTACTTC.

The chain combines TRBV6-5 with TRBJ1-2; tentative D call: TRBD1 (5 bases). Trimming cost V 0 bases and J 8 bases, with 19 bases left between them. This CDR3 is built from 16 residues. Germline V lookup: CDR1 MNHEY, CDR2 SVGAGI. CDR3 DNA sequence: TGTGCCAGCAGTTACTCGGGAACAGGACGGGGGTCAGGCTACACCTTC. Translated, it gives CASSYSGTGRGSGYTF.

This chain uses TRBV5-1 with TRBJ2-5, with TRBD1 matching over 9 bases. Germline V lookup: CDR1 SGHRS, CDR2 YFSETQ. The V and J ends lost 4 bases and 1 base, in that order; junction bases with no gene match: 11. The CDR3 is 17 amino acids. CDR3: CASSRLSQGAVQETQYF. Here the CDR3 DNA reads TGCGCCAGCAGCCGCCTCTCACAGGGGGCGGTCCAAGAGACCCAGTACTTC.

The chain combines TRBV5-1 with TRBJ2-7, with D maybe TRBD2 (6 bases). Germline V gene lookup returns CDR1 SGHRS and CDR2 YFSETQ. V dropped 0 bases and J dropped 0 bases, with 10 bases sitting between them. The length of the CDR3 is 15 residues. Here the CDR3 reads CASSLGRGTSYEQYF. DNA for the CDR3: TGCGCCAGCAGCTTGGGACGGGGGACCTCCTACGAGCAGTACTTC.

V and J are TRBV6-1 and TRBJ2-2; D call uncertain. Germline V gene lookup returns CDR1 MNHNS and CDR2 SASEGT. The CDR3 covers 13 residues. The ends were cut back, 6 bases at V and 4 bases at J, with 9 bases in the middle. This chain's CDR3 is CASSITTTGELFF. CDR3 coding DNA: TGTGCCAGCAGCATTACTACCACCGGGGAGCTGTTTTTT.

The chain carries TRBV19 and TRBJ2-5; D may be TRBD1 (6 bases). Germline V gene data show CDR1 as LNHDA and CDR2 as SQIVND (reference sequence). The CDR3 spans 16 residues. The V gene lost 5 bases and the J gene lost 5 bases, with 21 bases spanning the gap. The CDR3 sequence is CASSPRRGQSGETQYF. As DNA, the CDR3 is TGTGCCAGTAGTCCCCGTAGAGGACAGTCAGGGGAGACCCAGTACTTC.

This chain connects TRBV6-1 to TRBJ1-5; tentatively, D is TRBD1 (5 bases). V was pared by 2 bases and J by 1 base, with 12 bases between. This CDR3 has 16 amino acids. Per the germline V gene, CDR1 is MNHNS and CDR2 is SASEGT. In DNA form, the CDR3 reads TGTGCCAGCAGTGAAATAAGGGGAATGAGCAATCAGCCCCAGCATTTT. Amino acids: CASSEIRGMSNQPQHF.

V usage is TRBV9 and J usage is TRBJ2-1; TRBD2 matches 8 bases. This CDR3 has 15 residues. Germline CDR1 and CDR2: SGDLS and YYNGEE. The V segment lost 3 bases and the J segment 5 bases; nucleotides outside the gene matches: 7. For the CDR3, the DNA is TGTGCCAGCAGCGCCCGGGGGGGTGGCGACAATGAGCAGTTCTTC. Protein: CASSARGGGDNEQFF.